These 8 T cell receptor beta chains came from one sample sequenced in a study of beta chain features in type 1 diabetes listed by TCRdb under 2018. Libraries were constructed by the immunoSEQ multiplex PCR assay. The High Capacity cDNA Reverse Transcription Kit was used to reverse transcribe all of the isolated RNA, meaning that expressed TCRB transcripts were what got sequenced. Entries here come from immuneACCESS through TCRdb and include only in-frame sequences with V and J called. Some clones fail to appear in such tables; in the studies checked, an unresolved V gene covers under half of the shortfall, and the cause of the remainder is unknown. The sample includes about 330,000 clones, with roughly 9.6% observed a single time. Jointly, the top ten make up about 0.015% of the sample. Sequences were obtained from naive CD4+ T cells from blood. The cell subset or site label, read with the paper, signifies: true naive CD4+ T cells. All receptors come from a woman aged 30 to 39 in good health.

This chain joins TRBV9 and TRBJ2-3, with D possibly TRBD1 on 6 matching bases. In germline, CDR1 is SGDLS, CDR2 YYNGEE. The CDR3 spans 15 residues. Trimming took 6 bases from V and 0 from J, leaving 14 bases between them. CDR3 DNA: TGTGCCAGCAACCAACCGGGACAAAGCACAGATACGCAGTATTTT. It yields the protein CASNQPGQSTDTQYF.

This clone was detected ten times or more. The chain uses TRBV23-1 and TRBJ2-5; a possible D gene is TRBD2 (6 bases). TRBV23-1 is treated as an ORF (open reading frame) with a function not yet certain. CDR3 length: 15 residues. Trimming shortened V by 7 bases and J by 0 bases, and 15 bases separated the two germline ends. CDR3 protein: CASKRGRDYQETQYF. In DNA, the CDR3 is TGCGCCAGCAAAAGGGGCAGGGACTACCAAGAGACCCAGTACTTC.

The CDR3 DNA follows: TGTGCCAGCAGTTTACCAGGACTAGCGATTGGTGGGGACGAGCAGTACTTC. The encoded protein is CASSLPGLAIGGDEQYF. The rearrangement joins TRBV28 to TRBJ2-7; TRBD2 matches 9 bases. Germline lookup yields CDR1 MDHEN and CDR2 SYDVKM. This CDR3 is built from 17 residues. Trimming at V came to 2 bases and at J to 5 bases, leaving 13 bases not matched to a gene.

V gene TRBV9 combines with J gene TRBJ2-1; D unclear. The germline CDR1 and CDR2 sequences are SGDLS and YYNGEE. The length of the CDR3 is 13 residues. Between the trimmed V and J ends, which lost 0 bases and 9 bases, there was a span of 10 bases. The CDR3 here is CASSVGWAAEQFF. The CDR3 nucleotides are TGTGCCAGCAGCGTAGGTTGGGCCGCTGAGCAGTTCTTC.

This clone was counted a few times. The gene calls are TRBV30 and TRBJ2-4; D perhaps matches TRBD2 (5 bases). V gave up 8 bases and J gave up 0 bases, with 14 bases separating them. Germline values: CDR1 GTSNPN, CDR2 SVGIG (reference sequence). The CDR3 loop spans 14 amino acids. The DNA for the CDR3 is TGTGCCGTCTCGGGAAGACTAGCCAAAAACATTCAGTACTTC. As protein: CAVSGRLAKNIQYF.

J is TRBJ2-7 and V is TRBV28; D may be TRBD2 (6 bases). V dropped 8 bases and J dropped 2 bases, with 10 bases sitting between them. This CDR3 is built from 12 residues. Per the germline V gene, CDR1 is MDHEN and CDR2 is SYDVKM. CDR3 bases: TGTGCCAGCGGGACTGCCGCCTACGAGCAGTACTTC. Protein sequence: CASGTAAYEQYF.

This chain links TRBV4-2 with TRBJ2-1; TRBD2 matches 14 bases. This CDR3 has 18 amino acids. Looked up from germline, CDR1 is LGHNA and CDR2 is YNFKEQ. Trimming removed 3 bases from V and 7 bases from J; junction bases left unmatched: 11. The CDR3 bases are TGTGCCAGCAGCCAGGCCTCCGGGACTAGCGGGAGTTATAATGAGCAGTTCTTC. It codes for CASSQASGTSGSYNEQFF.

The V gene is TRBV29-1, the J gene TRBJ2-7, with a possible D match to TRBD1 (5 bases). The CDR3 has 13 residues. V was trimmed by 4 bases and J by 0 bases, leaving 10 bases between them. In germline, CDR1 is SQVTM, CDR2 ANQGSEA. Here the CDR3 DNA reads TGCAGCGTTGTAAGGGGCTCCTCCTACGAGCAGTACTTC. This translates into CSVVRGSSYEQYF.